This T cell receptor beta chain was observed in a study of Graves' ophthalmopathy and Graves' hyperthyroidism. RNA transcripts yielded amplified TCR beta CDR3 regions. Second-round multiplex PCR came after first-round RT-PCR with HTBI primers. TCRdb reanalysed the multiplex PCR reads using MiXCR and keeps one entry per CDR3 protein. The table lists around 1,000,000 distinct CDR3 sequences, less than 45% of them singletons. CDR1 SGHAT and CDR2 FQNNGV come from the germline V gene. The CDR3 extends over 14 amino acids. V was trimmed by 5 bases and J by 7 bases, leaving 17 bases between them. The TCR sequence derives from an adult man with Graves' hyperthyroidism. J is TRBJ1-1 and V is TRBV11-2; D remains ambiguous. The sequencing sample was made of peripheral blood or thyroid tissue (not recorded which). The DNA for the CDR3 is TGTGCCAGCAGCCCAACGCGAGCGAACGTTGAAGCTTTCTTT. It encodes CASSPTRANVEAFF. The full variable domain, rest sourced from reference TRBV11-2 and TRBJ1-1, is EAGVAQSPRYKIIEKRQSVAFWCNPISGHATLYWYQQILGQGPKLLIQFQNNGVVDDSQLPKDRFSAERLKGVDSTLKIQPAKLEDSAVYLCASSPTRANVEAFFGQGTRLTVV.